Listed here are 16 T cell receptor beta chains from one sample, sequenced in a study of radiation and T cells in renal cell carcinoma. The treatment here: treatment-naive control, cytoreductive nephrectomy. Sequencing was performed with immunoSEQ multiplex PCR; in TCRdb, only in-frame clones are kept and a portion is missing. The sample lists 20,000 to 30,000 clones, 55% to 70% occurring once. The sequenced sample was tumor tissue, obtained from a patient whose treatment was nephrectomy without radiotherapy. These receptors were obtained from a man between 35 and 55 years old with renal cell carcinoma.

V gene TRBV5-1 combines with J gene TRBJ2-7; a weak D match, TRBD2 (6 bases). Trimming stripped 4 bases from V and 4 bases from J, with 15 bases between. The CDR3 consists of 14 residues. Germline V gives CDR1 SGHRS, CDR2 YFSETQ. CDR3 in amino acids: CASSEAGWEYEQYF. The CDR3 bases are TGCGCCAGCAGCGAGGCGGGGTGGGAGTACGAGCAGTACTTC.

The DNA of the CDR3 is TGTGCCAGCAGCTTCCTTAACCCAGGCGACCCTAGCACAGATACGCAGTATTTT. It yields the protein CASSFLNPGDPSTDTQYF. The chain recombines TRBV5-6 with TRBJ2-3; no clear D. The CDR3 runs 18 residues. Germline V gene lookup returns CDR1 SGHDT and CDR2 YYEEEE. Trimming stripped 2 bases from V and 0 bases from J, with 19 bases between.

The chain has TRBV6-5 and TRBJ1-1; the D is unclear. V dropped 0 bases and J dropped 2 bases, with 7 bases sitting between them. Germline CDR1 reads MNHEY; CDR2 reads SVGAGI. This CDR3 is built from 14 residues. In nucleotides, the CDR3 is TGTGCCAGCAGTTACTCGGGTACCAACACTGAAGCTTTCTTT. This sequence encodes CASSYSGTNTEAFF.

This sequence joins TRBV5-5 and TRBJ1-2; D gene ambiguous. The CDR3 sequence is 13 residues long. Trimming stripped 0 bases from V and 3 bases from J, with 6 bases between. Germline loops: CDR1 SGHKS, CDR2 YYEKEE (reference sequence). In DNA, the CDR3 is TGTGCCAGCAGCTTGGCGGCACACTATGGCTACACCTTC. Its protein is CASSLAAHYGYTF.

This clone counts as medium-sized. The chain is built from TRBV9 and TRBJ1-5; D is unresolved. The CDR3 sequence is 13 residues long. V dropped 5 bases and J dropped 4 bases, with 10 bases sitting between them. The germline V gene encodes CDR1 SGDLS and CDR2 YYNGEE. The CDR3 coding sequence is TGTGCCAGCAGTGGAAAAGGGAATCAGCCCCAGCATTTT. It yields the protein CASSGKGNQPQHF.

V usage is TRBV7-2 and J usage is TRBJ2-1; D possibly uses TRBD1 or TRBD2 (5 bases each). Germline CDR1 reads SGHTA; CDR2 reads FQGNSA. V was trimmed by 4 bases and J by 15 bases, leaving 13 bases between them. The CDR3 loop spans 11 amino acids. The CDR3 protein is CASSSGTSRFF. The CDR3 bases are TGTGCCAGCAGCTCCGGGACGTCACGGTTCTTC.

The CDR3 is CASSPGTSTDTQYF. The CDR3, as DNA: TGTGCCAGCAGCCCGGGGACCTCCACAGATACGCAGTATTTT. This rearrangement joins TRBV5-4 to TRBJ2-3; D may be TRBD1 or TRBD2 (5 bases each). The germline gives CDR1 SGHNT, CDR2 YYREEE (reference sequence). The CDR3 runs 14 residues. V dropped 4 bases and J dropped 2 bases, with 11 bases sitting between them.

This clone was recorded a few times. The chain employs TRBV27 and TRBJ2-7; TRBD2 aligns across 7 bases. From germline, CDR1 is MNHEY and CDR2 SMNVEV (reference sequence). The V segment lost 4 bases and the J segment 3 bases; nucleotides outside the gene matches: 9. This CDR3 spans 15 amino acids. In nucleotides, the CDR3 is TGTGCCAGCAGTTCGTCGGCTAGCGGTGACTACGAGCAGTACTTC. It specifies CASSSSASGDYEQYF.

The V call is TRBV12-2, the J call TRBJ1-4; the table names TRBD1, a call not compared with the DNA. TRBV12-2 constitutes a pseudogene. This CDR3 comprises 16 residues. Here the CDR3 DNA reads TGTGCAAGTCGCTTACGACAGGCAGCAACTAATGAAAAACTGTTTTTT. Amino acid sequence: CASRLRQAATNEKLFF.

In its sample, this clone was seen many times. V gene TRBV7-8 combines with J gene TRBJ1-5; maybe TRBD1 (6 bases). Trimming removed 5 bases at V and 7 bases at J, with 18 bases between. Germline CDR1 SGHVS, CDR2 FQNEAQ. The CDR3 spans 15 residues. The CDR3 DNA reads TGTGCCAGCAGCCATCTGGAGGGGGGCGGACAGCCCCAGCATTTT. It encodes CASSHLEGGGQPQHF.

This chain uses TRBV18 with TRBJ2-2, with D perhaps given as TRBD1 or TRBD2 (5 bases each). This CDR3 is 16 amino acids long. V lost 4 bases to trimming and J lost 6 bases, with 18 bases between them. Germline lookup yields CDR1 KGHSH and CDR2 LQKENI. CDR3 sequence reads: CASSRNGGEASGELFF. CDR3 DNA: TGTGCCAGCTCACGTAATGGGGGTGAGGCCTCCGGGGAGCTGTTTTTT.

The chain recombines TRBV7-2 with TRBJ2-7, with TRBD1 matching 11 bases. Unmatched junction bases numbered 12, after V lost 5 bases and J lost 6 bases. The V gene's germline CDR1 is SGHTA and CDR2 FQGNSA. The CDR3 is made up of 16 amino acids. For the CDR3, the DNA is TGTGCCAGCAGCCCCGGGACAGGGGGTATCCTGAGCGAGCAGTACTTC. As protein: CASSPGTGGILSEQYF.

This clone has only a few counts. V and J are TRBV5-5 and TRBJ2-7; 13 bases map to TRBD2. This CDR3 is 15 amino acids long. Unmatched junction bases numbered 3, after V lost 2 bases and J lost 4 bases. CDR1 is SGHKS, CDR2 YYEKEE, per germline (reference sequence). CDR3 in amino acids: CASSFGTSGTYEQYV. The CDR3 DNA reads as TGTGCCAGCAGCTTTGGGACTAGCGGGACTTACGAGCAGTACGTC.

The chain is built from TRBV6-5 and TRBJ1-1, with D possibly being TRBD1 (5 bases). Germline V lookup: CDR1 MNHEY, CDR2 SVGAGI. The CDR3 runs to 14 residues. Between the trimmed V and J ends, which lost 0 bases and 8 bases, there was a span of 13 bases. The CDR3 spells CASSYSSGNREAFF. DNA of the CDR3: TGTGCCAGCAGTTACTCGAGTGGGAACAGGGAAGCTTTCTTT.

Here the CDR3 reads CASSYADRERQPQHF. CDR3 DNA: TGTGCCAGTAGCTACGCTGACAGGGAACGGCAGCCCCAGCATTTT. The V call is TRBV19, the J call TRBJ1-5; 7 bases map to TRBD1. The CDR3 contains 15 residues. Germline CDR1 reads LNHDA; CDR2 reads SQIVND (reference sequence). Germline trimming cut 6 bases from V and 7 bases from J; bases unmatched to any gene: 12.

V and J are TRBV6-5 and TRBJ2-4; D gene unclear. The length of the CDR3 is 15 residues. With 6 bases removed from V and 0 bases from J, the gap between germline ends came to 12 bases. The V gene's germline CDR1 is MNHEY and CDR2 SVGAGI. CDR3: CASSPGRLAKNIQYF. CDR3 nucleotides: TGTGCCAGCAGCCCTGGGCGCCTAGCCAAAAACATTCAGTACTTC.